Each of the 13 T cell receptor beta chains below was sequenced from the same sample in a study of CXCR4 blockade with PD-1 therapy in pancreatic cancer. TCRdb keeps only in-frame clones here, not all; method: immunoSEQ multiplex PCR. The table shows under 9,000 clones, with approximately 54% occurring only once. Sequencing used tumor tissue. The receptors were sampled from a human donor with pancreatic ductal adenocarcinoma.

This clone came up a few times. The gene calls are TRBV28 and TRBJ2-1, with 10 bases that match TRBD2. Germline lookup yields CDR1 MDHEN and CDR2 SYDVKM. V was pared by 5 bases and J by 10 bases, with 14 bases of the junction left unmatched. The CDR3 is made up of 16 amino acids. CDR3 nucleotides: TGTGCCAGCAGTCCTTACCTAGCGGGAGTGATAGAAGAGCAGTTCTTC. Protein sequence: CASSPYLAGVIEEQFF.

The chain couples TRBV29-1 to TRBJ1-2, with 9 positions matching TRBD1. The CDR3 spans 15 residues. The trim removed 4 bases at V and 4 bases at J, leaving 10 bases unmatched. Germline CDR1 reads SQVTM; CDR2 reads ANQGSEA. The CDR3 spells CSVVGRTGDPYGYTF. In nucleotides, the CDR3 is TGCAGCGTTGTAGGAAGGACAGGGGATCCCTATGGCTACACCTTC.

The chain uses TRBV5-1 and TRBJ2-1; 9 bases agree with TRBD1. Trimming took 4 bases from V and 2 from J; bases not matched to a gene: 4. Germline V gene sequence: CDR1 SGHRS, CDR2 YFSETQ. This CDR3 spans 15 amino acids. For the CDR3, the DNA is TGCGCCAGCAGCCGACAGGGGGGGGCCTACAATGAGCAGTTCTTC. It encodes CASSRQGGAYNEQFF. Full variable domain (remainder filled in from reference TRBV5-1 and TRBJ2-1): KAGVTQTPRYLIKTRGQQVTLSCSPISGHRSVSWYQQTPGQGLQFLFEYFSETQRNKGNFPGRFSGRQFSNSRSEMNVSTLELGDSALYLCASSRQGGAYNEQFFGPGTRLTVL.

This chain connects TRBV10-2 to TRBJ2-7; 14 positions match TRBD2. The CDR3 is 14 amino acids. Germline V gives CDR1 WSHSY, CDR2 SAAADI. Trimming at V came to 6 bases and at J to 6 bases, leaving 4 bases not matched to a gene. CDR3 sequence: CASSETSGRAEQYF. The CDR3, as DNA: TGCGCCAGCAGCGAGACTAGCGGGAGGGCCGAGCAGTACTTC.

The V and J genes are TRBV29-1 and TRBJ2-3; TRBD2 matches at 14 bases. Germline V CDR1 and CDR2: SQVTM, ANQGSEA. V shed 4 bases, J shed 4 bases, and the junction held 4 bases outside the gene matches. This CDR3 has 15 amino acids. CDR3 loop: CSVAGTSGSADTQYF. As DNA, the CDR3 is TGCAGCGTTGCCGGGACTAGCGGGAGCGCAGATACGCAGTATTTT.

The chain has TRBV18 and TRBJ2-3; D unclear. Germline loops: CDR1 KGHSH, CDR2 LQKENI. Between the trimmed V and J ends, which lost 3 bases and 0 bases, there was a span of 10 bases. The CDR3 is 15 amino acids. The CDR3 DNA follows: TGTGCCAGCTCACCCCGCGACGCGAGCACAGATACGCAGTATTTT. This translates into CASSPRDASTDTQYF.

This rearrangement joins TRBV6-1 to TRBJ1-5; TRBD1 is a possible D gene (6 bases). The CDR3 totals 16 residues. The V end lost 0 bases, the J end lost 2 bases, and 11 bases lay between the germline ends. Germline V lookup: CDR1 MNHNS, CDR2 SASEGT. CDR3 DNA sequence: TGTGCCAGCAGTGAAGCAGGGGGTCGCCGCAATCAGCCCCAGCATTTT. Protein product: CASSEAGGRRNQPQHF.

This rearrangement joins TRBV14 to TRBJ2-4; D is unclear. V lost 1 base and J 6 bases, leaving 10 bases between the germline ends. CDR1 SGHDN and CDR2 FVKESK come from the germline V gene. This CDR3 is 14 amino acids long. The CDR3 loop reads CASSQALGPNIQYF. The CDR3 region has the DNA TGTGCCAGCAGCCAAGCGCTAGGGCCAAACATTCAGTACTTC.

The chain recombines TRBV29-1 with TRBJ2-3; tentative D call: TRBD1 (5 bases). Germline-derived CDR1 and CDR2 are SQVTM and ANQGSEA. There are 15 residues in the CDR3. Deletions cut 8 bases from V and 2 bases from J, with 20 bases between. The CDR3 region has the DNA TGCAGCTTCACCGACCCCGGCAGGGCCACAGATACGCAGTATTTT. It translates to CSFTDPGRATDTQYF.

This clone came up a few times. The CDR3 is CAWSRDGGRSGYTF. CDR3 sequence (DNA): TGTGCCTGGAGCCGGGACGGGGGGCGTTCTGGCTACACCTTC. The V and J genes are TRBV30 and TRBJ1-2; tentative D call: TRBD1 (6 bases). V lost 3 bases and J lost 7, with 18 bases in between. Germline V lookup: CDR1 GTSNPN, CDR2 SVGIG (reference sequence). The CDR3 is 14 residues long.

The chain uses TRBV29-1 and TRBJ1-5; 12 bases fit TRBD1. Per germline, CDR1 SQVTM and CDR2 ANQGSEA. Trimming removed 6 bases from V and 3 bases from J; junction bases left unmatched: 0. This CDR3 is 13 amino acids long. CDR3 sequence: CSVGQGANQPQHF. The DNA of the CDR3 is TGCAGCGTGGGACAGGGGGCCAATCAGCCCCAGCATTTT.

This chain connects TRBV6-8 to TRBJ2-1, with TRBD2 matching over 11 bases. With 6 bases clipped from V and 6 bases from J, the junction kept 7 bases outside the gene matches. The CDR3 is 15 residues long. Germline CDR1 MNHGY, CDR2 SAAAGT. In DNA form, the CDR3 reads TGTGCCAGCAGCCCCGGGACTAGCGGACCCAATGAGCAGTTCTTC. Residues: CASSPGTSGPNEQFF.

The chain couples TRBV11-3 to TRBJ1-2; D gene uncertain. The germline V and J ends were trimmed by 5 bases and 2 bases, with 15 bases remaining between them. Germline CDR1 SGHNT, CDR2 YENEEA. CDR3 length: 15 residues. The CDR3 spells CASSPRTAANYGYTF. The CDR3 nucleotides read TGTGCCAGCAGCCCACGGACCGCGGCGAACTATGGCTACACCTTC.